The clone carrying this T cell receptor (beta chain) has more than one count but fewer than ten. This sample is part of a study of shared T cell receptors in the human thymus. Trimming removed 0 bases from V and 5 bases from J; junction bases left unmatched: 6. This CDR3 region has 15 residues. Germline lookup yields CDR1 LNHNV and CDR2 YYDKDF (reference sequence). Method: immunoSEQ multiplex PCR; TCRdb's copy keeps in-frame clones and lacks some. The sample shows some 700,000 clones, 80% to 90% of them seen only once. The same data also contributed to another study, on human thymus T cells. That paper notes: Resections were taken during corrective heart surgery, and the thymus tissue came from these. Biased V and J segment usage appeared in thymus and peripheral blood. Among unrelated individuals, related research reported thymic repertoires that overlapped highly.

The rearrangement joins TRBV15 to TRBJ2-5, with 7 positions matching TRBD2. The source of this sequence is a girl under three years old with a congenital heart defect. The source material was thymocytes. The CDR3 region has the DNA TGTGCCACCAGCAGAGATCCGCGGGGGTGGGAGACCCAGTACTTC. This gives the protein CATSRDPRGWETQYF.